This T cell receptor (beta chain) was recorded in a study of T cell clonotyping in hematopoietic cell transplantation. TCRdb's table, derived via immunoSEQ multiplex PCR, lists solely in-frame clones and lacks some. The table records about 15,000 clones, about nine tenths of them present only once. The germline CDR1 and CDR2 sequences are SGHNT and YYREEE (reference sequence). CDR3 length equals 15 residues. With 3 bases clipped from V and 9 bases from J, the junction kept 13 bases outside the gene matches. This TCR derives from a male patient aged 50 to 59 who had an allogeneic stem cell transplant from an unrelated donor, so T cells may come from the graft donor. Some clones in this sample may be carry-over from other donors' samples. The material sequenced was PBMCs, taken 100 days after allogeneic stem cell transplant. V and J are TRBV5-4 and TRBJ1-1; 8 bases are a match to TRBD1. The CDR3 sequence is CASSSSIPRTGKAFF. The CDR3 region has the DNA TGTGCCAGCAGCTCGTCAATACCCCGGACAGGGAAAGCTTTCTTT. Variable domain in full (rest from reference TRBV5-4 and TRBJ1-1): ETGVTQSPTHLIKTRGQQVTLRCSSQSGHNTVSWYQQALGQGPQFIFQYYREEENGRGNFPPRFSGLQFPNYSSELNVNALELDDSALYLCASSSSIPRTGKAFFGQGTRLTVV.